This entry lists 7 T cell receptor beta chains sequenced from one sample in a study of shared clonotypes between healthy human individuals. Generated by immunoSEQ multiplex PCR, the TCRdb table keeps only in-frame clones and is missing some. The data contain around 2.1 million clones, under 95% of them singletons. Cells designated naive CD8 were CD45RO-negative and were positively selected for CCR7, with terminally differentiated effector memory CD45RA+ cells excluded. Sequencing was done on a sample of naive CD8+ T cells from PBMCs. These receptors were collected from a man younger than 35 in good health. Some clones in this sample may be carry-over from other donors' samples.

The V gene is TRBV12-5, the J gene TRBJ2-1; D gene unclear. V gave up 9 bases and J gave up 4 bases, with 10 bases separating them. Germline lookup yields CDR1 LGHNT and CDR2 FRNRAP. This CDR3 region has 12 residues. For the CDR3, the DNA is TGTGCTAGCGCCCTTCCGTACAATGAGCAGTTCTTC. Protein product: CASALPYNEQFF.

This sequence joins TRBV28 and TRBJ1-1; perhaps TRBD1 as D (5 bases). Germline CDR1 reads MDHEN; CDR2 reads SYDVKM. Trimming removed 7 bases from V and 1 base from J, with 10 bases in between. The CDR3 runs 13 residues. CDR3 in DNA: TGTGCCAGCACCTGGGGGGGGAACACTGAAGCTTTCTTT. As protein: CASTWGGNTEAFF.

The rearrangement links TRBV4-1 to TRBJ1-3, with TRBD1 matching over 7 bases. J lost 0 bases, V lost 1 base, and 3 bases had no gene match. The CDR3 length is 16 residues. Germline CDR1 and CDR2: MGHRA and YSYEKL. In nucleotides, the CDR3 is TGCGCCAGCAGCCAAGTAGGGACAGTCTCTGGAAACACCATATATTTT. Translation gives CASSQVGTVSGNTIYF.

V and J are TRBV4-3 and TRBJ2-7; maybe TRBD2 (5 bases). Germline loops: CDR1 LGHNA, CDR2 YSLEER. Trimming cost V 2 bases and J 0 bases, with 17 bases left between them. The CDR3 length is 17 residues. The CDR3 protein is CASSQTRAGLSSYEQYF. CDR3 nucleotide sequence: TGCGCCAGCAGCCAAACGAGGGCGGGCCTTAGCTCCTACGAGCAGTACTTC.

The chain uses TRBV9 and TRBJ2-7; TRBD2 might be the D (5 bases). This CDR3 has 13 amino acids. V lost 4 bases to trimming and J lost 4 bases, with 12 bases between them. CDR1 is SGDLS and CDR2 is YYNGEE in the germline V gene. The CDR3 loop reads CASSPGSKYEQYF. The DNA of the CDR3 is TGTGCCAGCAGCCCGGGATCCAAATACGAGCAGTACTTC.

As to this clone: This sample also contains other DNA sequences that code for the same CDR3. This chain joins TRBV4-1 and TRBJ2-7; D may correspond to TRBD1 or TRBD2 (5 bases each). The CDR3 contains 15 residues. The V gene's germline CDR1 is MGHRA and CDR2 YSYEKL. V lost 3 bases to trimming and J lost 0 bases, with 12 bases between them. DNA of the CDR3: TGCGCCAGCAGCCATCTAGCAGGGAGCTCCTACGAGCAGTACTTC. This translates into CASSHLAGSSYEQYF.

The sample holds a few counts of this clone. The chain is built from TRBV7-6 and TRBJ1-1, with 10 positions matching TRBD1. The length of the CDR3 is 14 residues. V lost 3 bases to trimming and J lost 8 bases; unmatched junction nucleotides: 6. From germline, CDR1 is SGHVS and CDR2 FNYEAQ. Here the CDR3 reads CASSLGTGAREAFF. As DNA, the CDR3 is TGTGCCAGCAGCTTGGGGACAGGGGCTAGGGAAGCTTTCTTT.